The present T cell receptor (beta chain) was sequenced within a study of T cell repertoires in cytomegalovirus infection. Turning to the study itself: Public TCR beta signatures marked donors with CMV infection and the matching HLA.

This clonotype was recorded at least ten times. Its target is not known. Findings and caveats of the study: Ex vivo responses were dominated by HLA-C-restricted CMV-specific TCR beta clonotypes. Totalled public TCR beta family frequency picked out people who carried CMV plus the relevant HLA.

TCRdb itself ran the reads through MiXCR, one entry per CDR3 protein. The sample consists of about 490,000 distinct CDR3 sequences, approximately 15% of them appearing once. This CDR3 contains 17 residues. Trimming at V came to 5 bases and at J to 8 bases, leaving 20 bases not matched to a gene. Germline V gives CDR1 SEHNR, CDR2 FQNEAQ (reference sequence). This chain uses TRBV7-9 with TRBJ1-2; 7 nucleotides line up with TRBD1. Sequencing was performed on CD8+ T cells from PBMCs. This TCR came from a human donor in good health (CMV status not recorded). Some clones in this sample may be carry-over from other donors' samples. The chain's CDR3 is CASSNPPLMGQKEGYTF. CDR3 DNA: TGTGCCAGCAGCAATCCCCCCCTGATGGGACAGAAGGAGGGCTACACCTTC.